A single TCR beta chain is shown here with its context. The entry originates in a study of blood T cell repertoires in COVID-19. The protocol was immunoSEQ multiplex PCR, while the TCRdb copy is restricted to in-frame clones and leaves out a portion. The repertoire holds fewer than 700,000 clones, 85% to 90% seen once, with less than 9.5% in the top ten. CDR1 SGHTA and CDR2 FQGTGA come from the germline V gene. This CDR3 comprises 13 residues. With 0 bases removed from V and 5 bases from J, the gap between germline ends came to 6 bases. The sample consisted of peripheral blood. The chain has TRBV7-3 and TRBJ2-3; weak D call: TRBD2 (5 bases). The sequence derives from a woman between 45 and 60 years old with COVID-19, enrolled during active disease. As DNA, the CDR3 is TGTGCCAGCAGCTTAACAGGGAGAGATACGCAGTATTTT. It translates to CASSLTGRDTQYF.